This T cell receptor (beta chain) originates from a study of control samples from healthy donors and cancer patients. The CDR3 length is 14 residues. V lost 0 bases to trimming and J lost 8 bases, with 13 bases between them. The germline CDR1 and CDR2 sequences are SGHTA and FQGNSA. Method: immunoSEQ multiplex PCR; TCRdb's copy keeps in-frame clones and lacks some. The sample includes around 80,000 clones, nearly 90% of them seen just once. The chain combines TRBV7-2 with TRBJ1-1, with a possible D match to TRBD1 (6 bases). The sequence derives from a woman aged 50 to 65 in good health. The specimen sequenced was blood. The CDR3 is CASSLAYEGTEAFF. The CDR3 DNA sequence: TGTGCCAGCAGCTTAGCGTACGAAGGGACAGAAGCTTTCTTT. The full variable domain, rest sourced from reference TRBV7-2 and TRBJ1-1, is GAGVSQSPSNKVTEKGKDVELRCDPISGHTALYWYRQSLGQGLEFLIYFQGNSAPDKSGLPSDRFSAERTGGSVSTLTIQRTQQEDSAVYLCASSLAYEGTEAFFGQGTRLTVV.